The 5 T cell receptor beta chains reported below all come from one sample, sequenced in a study of vaccination effects on CD4 cells after COVID-19. Which antigens these TCRs recognize remains unknown. Profiling relied on immunoSEQ multiplex PCR, and the TCRdb table lists in-frame clones only, not all of them. Of approximately 54,000 clones in the sample, around 80% are singletons; the top ten hold about 2.3%. In the ViraFEST assay, antigen-specific CD4+ clonotypes were identified by expansion after peptide-pool stimulation. Scientists isolated CD4+ T cells after a roughly 10-day culture period ended. The sample here was CD4+ T cells from PBMCs cultured with HCoV-229E spike peptides, taken before COVID-19 vaccination. These receptors all come from a human donor who received a COVID-19 vaccine.

This clone was detected only once. The genes are TRBV7-3 and TRBJ2-1; 10 bases map to TRBD2. Germline lookup yields CDR1 SGHTA and CDR2 FQGTGA. The CDR3 has 18 amino acids. V gave up 10 bases and J gave up 0 bases; unmatched junction bases: 15. The chain's CDR3 is CATLTKTSGSRSYNEQFF. The CDR3 bases are TGTGCCACCCTTACCAAGACTAGCGGGTCCCGCTCCTACAATGAGCAGTTCTTC.

The rearrangement links TRBV5-6 to TRBJ2-7; TRBD1 matches 7 bases. V trimming: 2 bases; J trimming: 2 bases; junction bases outside the gene matches: 4. The CDR3 contains 14 residues. Germline V CDR1 and CDR2: SGHDT, YYEEEE. The CDR3: CASSFGQDPYEQYV. In DNA form, the CDR3 reads TGTGCCAGCAGCTTTGGACAGGACCCCTACGAGCAGTACGTC.

The chain employs TRBV5-4 and TRBJ1-6; D is unclear. Germline-derived CDR1 and CDR2 are SGHNT and YYREEE (reference sequence). V lost 2 bases and J lost 7, with 4 bases in between. This CDR3 is 12 amino acids long. The CDR3 nucleotides are TGTGCCAGCAGCTTAGAGAATTCACCCCTCCACTTT. Amino acids: CASSLENSPLHF. Filled out from reference TRBV5-4 and TRBJ1-6, the complete variable domain reads ETGVTQSPTHLIKTRGQQVTLRCSSQSGHNTVSWYQQALGQGPQFIFQYYREEENGRGNFPPRFSGLQFPNYSSELNVNALELDDSALYLCASSLENSPLHFGNGTRLTVT.

The CDR3 bases are TGTGCCTGGCGAAGACCTCCCGGAGGGGAAAAACTGTTTTTT. Its protein product is CAWRRPPGGEKLFF. The chain recombines TRBV30 with TRBJ1-4; D not certain. V gave up 5 bases and J gave up 8 bases, with 18 bases separating them. Germline CDR1 GTSNPN, CDR2 SVGIG (reference sequence). The CDR3 is 14 amino acids.

The chain recombines TRBV4-1 with TRBJ2-3; 8 bases align to TRBD1. The CDR3 is made up of 18 amino acids. Germline assignment: CDR1 MGHRA and CDR2 YSYEKL. V was clipped by 1 base and J by 3 bases; unmatched bases: 12. CDR3 DNA: TGCGCCAGCAGCCAAGTTAAGTTTGGGACAGGCAGGACAGATACGCAGTATTTT. Translated: CASSQVKFGTGRTDTQYF.